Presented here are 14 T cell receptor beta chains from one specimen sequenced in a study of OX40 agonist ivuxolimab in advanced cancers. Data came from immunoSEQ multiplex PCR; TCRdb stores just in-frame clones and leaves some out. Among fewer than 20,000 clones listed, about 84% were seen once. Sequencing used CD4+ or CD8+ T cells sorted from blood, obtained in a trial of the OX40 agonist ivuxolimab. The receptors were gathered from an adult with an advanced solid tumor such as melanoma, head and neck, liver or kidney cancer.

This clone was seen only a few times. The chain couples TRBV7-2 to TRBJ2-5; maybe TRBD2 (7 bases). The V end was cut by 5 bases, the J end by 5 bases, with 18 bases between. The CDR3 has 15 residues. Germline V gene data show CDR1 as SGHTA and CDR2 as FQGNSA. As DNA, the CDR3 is TGTGCCAGCAGCCCCAGGCAGGGGCGGGGGGAGACCCAGTACTTC. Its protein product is CASSPRQGRGETQYF. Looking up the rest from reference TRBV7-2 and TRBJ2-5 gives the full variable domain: GAGVSQSPSNKVTEKGKDVELRCDPISGHTALYWYRQSLGQGLEFLIYFQGNSAPDKSGLPSDRFSAERTGGSVSTLTIQRTQQEDSAVYLCASSPRQGRGETQYFGPGTRLLVL.

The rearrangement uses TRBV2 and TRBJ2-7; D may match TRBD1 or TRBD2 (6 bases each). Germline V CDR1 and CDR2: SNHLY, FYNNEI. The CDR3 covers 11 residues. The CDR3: CAGGRGYEQYF. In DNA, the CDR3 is TGTGCGGGGGGCCGGGGGTACGAGCAGTACTTC.

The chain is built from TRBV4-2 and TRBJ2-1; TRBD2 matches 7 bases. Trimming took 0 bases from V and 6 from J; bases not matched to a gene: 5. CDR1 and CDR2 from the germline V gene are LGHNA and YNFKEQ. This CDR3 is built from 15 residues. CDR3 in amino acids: CASSQEAGDLNEQFF. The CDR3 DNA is TGTGCCAGCAGCCAAGAGGCGGGGGACCTCAATGAGCAGTTCTTC.

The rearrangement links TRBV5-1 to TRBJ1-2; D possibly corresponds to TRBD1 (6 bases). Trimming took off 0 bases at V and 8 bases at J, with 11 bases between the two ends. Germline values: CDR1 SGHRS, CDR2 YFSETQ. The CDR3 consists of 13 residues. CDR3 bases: TGCGCCAGCAGCTTGGCAGGGGCGGAAGGCTACACCTTC. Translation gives CASSLAGAEGYTF.

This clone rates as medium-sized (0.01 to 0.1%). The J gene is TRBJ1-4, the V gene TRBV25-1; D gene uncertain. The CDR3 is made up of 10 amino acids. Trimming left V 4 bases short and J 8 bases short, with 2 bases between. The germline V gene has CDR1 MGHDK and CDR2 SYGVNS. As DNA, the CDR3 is TGTGCCAGCAGTGGGGAAAAACTGTTTTTT. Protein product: CASSGEKLFF.

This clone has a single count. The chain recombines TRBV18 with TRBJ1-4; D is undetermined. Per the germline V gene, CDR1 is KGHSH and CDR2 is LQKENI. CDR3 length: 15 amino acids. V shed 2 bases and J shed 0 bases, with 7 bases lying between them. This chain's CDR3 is CASSPVFTTNEKLFF. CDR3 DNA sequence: TGTGCCAGCTCACCAGTCTTTACAACTAATGAAAAACTGTTTTTT. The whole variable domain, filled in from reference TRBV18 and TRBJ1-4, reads NAGVMQNPRHLVRRRGQEARLRCSPMKGHSHVYWYRQLPEEGLKFMVYLQKENIIDESGMPKERFSAEFPKEGPSILRIQQVVRGDSAAYFCASSPVFTTNEKLFFGSGTQLSVL.

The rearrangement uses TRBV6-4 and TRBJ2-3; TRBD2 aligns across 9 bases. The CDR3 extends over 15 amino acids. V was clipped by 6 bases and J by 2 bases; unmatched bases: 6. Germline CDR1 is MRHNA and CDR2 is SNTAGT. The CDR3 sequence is CASSRTSASTDTQYF. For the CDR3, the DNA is TGTGCCAGCAGCCGGACTAGCGCCTCCACAGATACGCAGTATTTT.

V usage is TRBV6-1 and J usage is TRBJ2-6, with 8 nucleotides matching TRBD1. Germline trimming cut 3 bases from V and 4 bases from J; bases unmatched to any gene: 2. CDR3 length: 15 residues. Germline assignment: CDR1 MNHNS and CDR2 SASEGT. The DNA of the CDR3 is TGTGCCAGCAGTGACAGGGGGCTCGGGGCCAACGTCCTGACTTTC. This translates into CASSDRGLGANVLTF.

CDR3 sequence (DNA): TGTGCCAGTAGTAACCAAATAAAGCAGTTCTTC. This translates into CASSNQIKQFF. This chain uses TRBV19 with TRBJ2-1; no clear D gene. The CDR3 covers 11 residues. The ends were cut back, 4 bases at V and 11 bases at J, with 9 bases in the middle. Germline V CDR1 and CDR2: LNHDA, SQIVND (reference sequence).

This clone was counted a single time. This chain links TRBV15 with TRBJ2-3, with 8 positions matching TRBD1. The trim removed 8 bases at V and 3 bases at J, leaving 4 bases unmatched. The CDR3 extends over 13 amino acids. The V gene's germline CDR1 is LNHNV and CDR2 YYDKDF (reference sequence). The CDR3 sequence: CATQDRATDTQYF. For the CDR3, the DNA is TGTGCCACCCAGGACAGGGCGACAGATACGCAGTATTTT.

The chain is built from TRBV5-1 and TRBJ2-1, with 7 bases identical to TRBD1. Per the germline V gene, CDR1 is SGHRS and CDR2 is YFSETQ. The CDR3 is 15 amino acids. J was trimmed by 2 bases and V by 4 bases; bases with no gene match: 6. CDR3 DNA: TGCGCCAGCAGCCTAGGACAGGCGGCCTACAATGAGCAGTTCTTC. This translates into CASSLGQAAYNEQFF. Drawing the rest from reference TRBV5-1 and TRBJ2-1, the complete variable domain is KAGVTQTPRYLIKTRGQQVTLSCSPISGHRSVSWYQQTPGQGLQFLFEYFSETQRNKGNFPGRFSGRQFSNSRSEMNVSTLELGDSALYLCASSLGQAAYNEQFFGPGTRLTVL.

The CDR3 region is CAISEQNEETQYF. Written as DNA, the CDR3 is TGTGCCATCAGTGAACAGAACGAAGAGACCCAGTACTTC. This chain links TRBV10-3 with TRBJ2-5; D is unresolved. Trimming pared 3 bases from V and 3 bases from J, leaving 8 bases between. The V gene's germline CDR1 is ENHRY and CDR2 SYGVKD. There are 13 residues in the CDR3.

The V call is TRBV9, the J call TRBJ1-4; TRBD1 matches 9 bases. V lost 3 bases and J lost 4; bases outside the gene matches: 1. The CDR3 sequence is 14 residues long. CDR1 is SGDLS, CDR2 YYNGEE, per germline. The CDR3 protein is CASSEGQGNEKLFF. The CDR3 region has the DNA TGTGCCAGCAGCGAGGGACAGGGTAATGAAAAACTGTTTTTT.

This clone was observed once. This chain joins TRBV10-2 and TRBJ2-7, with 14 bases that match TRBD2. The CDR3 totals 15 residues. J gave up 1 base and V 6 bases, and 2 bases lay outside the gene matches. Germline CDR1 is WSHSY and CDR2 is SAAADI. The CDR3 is CASRRTSGGSYEQYF. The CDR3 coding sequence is TGCGCCAGCAGGAGGACTAGCGGGGGGTCCTACGAGCAGTACTTC.